This entry lists 23 T cell receptor beta chains sequenced from one sample in a study of blood T cell repertoires in COVID-19. TCRdb's copy holds only in-frame clones and misses some; the assay was immunoSEQ multiplex PCR. The table lists around 200,000 clones, 70% to 90% of them singletons, with about 6% in the top ten. The material sequenced was peripheral blood. These receptors originate from a man at least 80 years old with acute or convalescent COVID-19.

The chain couples TRBV7-2 to TRBJ1-3; D is unclear. V dropped 2 bases and J dropped 0 bases, with 17 bases sitting between them. Germline V gene sequence: CDR1 SGHTA, CDR2 FQGNSA. The CDR3 spans 18 residues. The CDR3 DNA sequence: TGTGCCAGCAGCTTATCTCCTCCAGCGTCGCTCTCTGGAAACACCATATATTTT. Its protein is CASSLSPPASLSGNTIYF. Filled out from reference TRBV7-2 and TRBJ1-3, the complete variable domain reads GAGVSQSPSNKVTEKGKDVELRCDPISGHTALYWYRQSLGQGLEFLIYFQGNSAPDKSGLPSDRFSAERTGGSVSTLTIQRTQQEDSAVYLCASSLSPPASLSGNTIYFGEGSWLTVV.

V gene TRBV2 combines with J gene TRBJ2-4; D uncertain. With 6 bases removed from V and 0 bases from J, the gap between germline ends came to 6 bases. The CDR3 consists of 13 residues. CDR1 and CDR2 (germline): SNHLY, FYNNEI. CDR3 residues: CASRSLAKNIQYF. CDR3 DNA: TGTGCCAGCAGGTCACTAGCCAAAAACATTCAGTACTTC.

The chain links TRBV19 to TRBJ1-5, with 8 nucleotides matching TRBD1. This CDR3 is 19 amino acids long. V trimming: 3 bases; J trimming: 1 base; junction bases outside the gene matches: 14. Germline CDR1 LNHDA, CDR2 SQIVND (reference sequence). The CDR3, as DNA: TGTGCCAGTAGTATGGTTCAGGGGGCTAACCTATTGAGCAATCAGCCCCAGCATTTT. Amino acids: CASSMVQGANLLSNQPQHF.

The chain links TRBV15 to TRBJ1-5; 8 bases agree with TRBD1. The V gene end was trimmed by 3 bases and the J gene end by 4 bases; junction bases not matched to a gene: 5. This CDR3 is 15 amino acids long. Per the germline V gene, CDR1 is LNHNV and CDR2 is YYDKDF (reference sequence). CDR3 in amino acids: CATSRGTGENQPQHF. The CDR3 DNA reads as TGTGCCACCAGCAGGGGGACAGGCGAGAATCAGCCCCAGCATTTT.

The V call is TRBV7-2, the J call TRBJ2-7; perhaps TRBD2 as D (7 bases). This CDR3 contains 15 residues. V shed 4 bases and J shed 4 bases, with 17 bases lying between them. CDR1 and CDR2 (germline): SGHTA, FQGNSA. The CDR3 protein is CASSSGVSGSYEQYV. DNA for the CDR3: TGTGCCAGCAGCTCAGGGGTTAGCGGGTCTTACGAGCAGTACGTC.

The chain is built from TRBV18 and TRBJ1-1; a possible D gene is TRBD1 (5 bases). V was trimmed by 0 bases and J by 0 bases, leaving 8 bases between them. Germline-derived CDR1 and CDR2 are KGHSH and LQKENI. This CDR3 has 15 amino acids. Here the CDR3 DNA reads TGTGCCAGCTCACCACCGGGGCCCTTGAACACTGAAGCTTTCTTT. Amino acid sequence: CASSPPGPLNTEAFF.

For the CDR3, the DNA is TGCGCCAGCAGCTTGGCTGTACCCTCAGGCTATGGCTACACCTTC. Residues: CASSLAVPSGYGYTF. The chain carries TRBV5-1 and TRBJ1-2; D is ambiguous. V was pared by 0 bases and J by 4 bases, with 13 bases between. This CDR3 comprises 15 residues. CDR1 SGHRS and CDR2 YFSETQ come from the germline V gene.

This clone appeared a single time. The CDR3 sequence is CASSQRPPATNEKLFF. Written as DNA, the CDR3 is TGTGCCAGCAGCCAGCGCCCGCCCGCAACTAATGAAAAACTGTTTTTT. The V and J genes are TRBV3-1 (or the pseudogene TRBV3-2) and TRBJ1-4; D is uncertain. The CDR3 contains 16 residues. In germline, CDR1 is LGHDT, CDR2 YNNKEL (reference sequence). V was trimmed by 3 bases and J by 0 bases, leaving 11 bases between them.

A word on this clone: Other DNA sequences in the same sample also yield this CDR3. The chain combines TRBV7-8 with TRBJ1-1, with 7 bases aligning to TRBD1. V dropped 5 bases and J dropped 1; count of bases not matched to a gene: 4. The CDR3 extends over 14 amino acids. The germline gives CDR1 SGHVS, CDR2 FQNEAQ. CDR3: CASSLGTANTEAFF. The CDR3 nucleotides are TGTGCCAGCAGCCTCGGGACAGCGAACACTGAAGCTTTCTTT. Full variable domain (rest looked up from reference TRBV7-8 and TRBJ1-1): GAGVSQSPRYKVAKRGQDVALRCDPISGHVSLFWYQQALGQGPEFLTYFQNEAQLDKSGLPSDRFFAERPEGSVSTLKIQRTQQEDSAVYLCASSLGTANTEAFFGQGTRLTVV.

This chain uses TRBV2 with TRBJ2-1, with 10 bases fitting TRBD2. The CDR3 has 14 amino acids. From germline, CDR1 is SNHLY and CDR2 FYNNEI. Losses at the gene ends were 6 bases for V and 7 bases for J; bases not matched to a gene: 6. Here the CDR3 reads CASSWLAGVNEQFF. The CDR3 coding sequence is TGTGCCAGCAGCTGGCTAGCGGGAGTAAATGAGCAGTTCTTC.

V usage is TRBV7-9 and J usage is TRBJ2-7; 10 bases fit TRBD2. Losses at the gene ends were 1 base for V and 2 bases for J; bases not matched to a gene: 5. This CDR3 is built from 16 residues. The germline CDR1 and CDR2 sequences are SEHNR and FQNEAQ (reference sequence). The CDR3 sequence is CASSLDRLAGTYEQYF. As DNA, the CDR3 is TGTGCCAGCAGCTTAGACCGACTAGCGGGCACCTACGAGCAGTACTTC.

A few counts support this clone. The chain employs TRBV3-1 (or the pseudogene TRBV3-2) and TRBJ2-2; 8 bases agree with TRBD2. The length of the CDR3 is 17 residues. Germline V gene lookup returns CDR1 LGHDT and CDR2 YNNKEL (reference sequence). The junction had 8 bases not matched to a gene; V was cut back by 2 bases and J by 3 bases. The CDR3 bases are TGTGCCAGCAGCCAAACCTCCGGGAGGGCCGACACCGGGGAGCTGTTTTTT. It specifies CASSQTSGRADTGELFF.

The chain has TRBV6-5 and TRBJ1-2; D ambiguous. Trimming took off 7 bases at V and 7 bases at J, with 19 bases between the two ends. This CDR3 region has 14 residues. From germline, CDR1 is MNHEY and CDR2 SVGAGI. The CDR3 DNA reads TGTGCCAGCACACGCCCGGACGGGGAAGGTGGCTACACCTTC. Encoded protein: CASTRPDGEGGYTF.

This rearrangement joins TRBV30 to TRBJ1-5; 8 bases match TRBD1. The V and J ends lost 1 base and 4 bases, in that order; junction bases with no gene match: 9. Germline values: CDR1 GTSNPN, CDR2 SVGIG (reference sequence). The CDR3 is made up of 16 amino acids. In DNA form, the CDR3 reads TGTGCCTGGAGTGCTACCCGACAGGGGTTAAATCAGCCCCAGCATTTT. This encodes CAWSATRQGLNQPQHF.

The rearrangement links TRBV6-2 or TRBV6-3 to TRBJ2-7; the match to TRBD2 covers 11 bases. The CDR3 spans 15 residues. Germline assignment: CDR1 MNHEY and CDR2 SVGEGT. V lost 4 bases, J lost 7 bases, and 9 bases stayed unmatched. DNA for the CDR3: TGTGCCAGCAGTTCCAGACTAGCGGGAATAGGGGAGCAGTACGTC. This gives the protein CASSSRLAGIGEQYV.

The chain recombines TRBV29-1 with TRBJ1-4; D unresolved. Trimming removed 4 bases at V and 4 bases at J, with 7 bases between. The length of the CDR3 is 12 residues. CDR1 and CDR2 from the germline V gene are SQVTM and ANQGSEA. The CDR3 coding sequence is TGCAGCGTTGGCGTTATTAATGAAAAACTGTTTTTT. It is translated as CSVGVINEKLFF.

This chain links TRBV19 with TRBJ2-1; TRBD1 might be the D (6 bases). V lost 7 bases and J 11 bases, leaving 30 bases between the germline ends. Germline-derived CDR1 and CDR2 are LNHDA and SQIVND (reference sequence). CDR3 length: 17 residues. CDR3 residues: CASTQFFPEVGGMKQFF. CDR3 DNA sequence: TGTGCCAGTACCCAATTTTTTCCTGAGGTAGGGGGAATGAAGCAGTTCTTC.

V and J are TRBV2 and TRBJ1-4, with D uncertain. Per germline, CDR1 SNHLY and CDR2 FYNNEI. This CDR3 comprises 14 residues. Deletions cut 4 bases from V and 0 bases from J, with 6 bases between. CDR3 sequence: CASSGGTTNEKLFF. DNA for the CDR3: TGTGCCAGCAGTGGCGGAACAACTAATGAAAAACTGTTTTTT.

The V call is TRBV7-2, the J call TRBJ2-1; 8 nucleotides match TRBD2. CDR1 is SGHTA, CDR2 FQGNSA, per germline. Trimming at V came to 0 bases and at J to 1 base, leaving 2 bases not matched to a gene. The CDR3 length is 16 residues. This CDR3 reads CASSLAREGSYNEQFF. In DNA, the CDR3 is TGTGCCAGCAGCTTAGCCCGGGAGGGATCCTACAATGAGCAGTTCTTC.

CDR3 sequence: CASSRQVLQETQYF. In DNA form, the CDR3 reads TGTGCCAGTAGTCGACAGGTCCTCCAAGAGACCCAGTACTTC. This chain links TRBV19 with TRBJ2-5; TRBD1 is a possible D gene (6 bases). Trimming stripped 5 bases from V and 1 base from J, with 11 bases between. The CDR3 consists of 14 residues. Germline V gene lookup returns CDR1 LNHDA and CDR2 SQIVND (reference sequence). The full variable domain, in which reference TRBV19 and TRBJ2-5 provide the parts outside the CDR3, is DGGITQSPKYLFRKEGQNVTLSCEQNLNHDAMYWYRQDPGQGLRLIYYSQIVNDFQKGDIAEGYSVSREKKESFPLTVTSAQKNPTAFYLCASSRQVLQETQYFGPGTRLLVL.

CDR3 in amino acids: CSARQSTEAFF. The DNA of the CDR3 is TGCAGTGCTAGACAGTCCACTGAAGCTTTCTTT. The chain recombines TRBV20-1 with TRBJ1-1; D ambiguous. The CDR3 runs 11 residues. V was pared by 2 bases and J by 4 bases, with 5 bases between. Germline V gene data show CDR1 as DFQATT and CDR2 as SNEGSKA (reference sequence).

This rearrangement joins TRBV6-5 to TRBJ1-4; D uncertain. This CDR3 spans 13 amino acids. Germline assignment: CDR1 MNHEY and CDR2 SVGAGI. V was trimmed by 8 bases and J by 2 bases, leaving 9 bases between them. The chain's CDR3 is CASLRQTNEKLFF. CDR3 nucleotides: TGTGCCAGCCTCAGGCAGACTAATGAAAAACTGTTTTTT.

J is TRBJ2-5 and V is TRBV5-1; TRBD1 is a possible D gene (6 bases). From germline, CDR1 is SGHRS and CDR2 YFSETQ. The V end was cut by 0 bases, the J end by 4 bases, with 16 bases between. The CDR3 contains 16 residues. The CDR3 nucleotides are TGCGCCAGCAGCTTGGTTGGCAGGGGAGAGTTAGAGACCCAGTACTTC. This gives the protein CASSLVGRGELETQYF.